This note documents a single TCR beta chain sequence. This sample was taken from a study of regulatory and conventional T cells in RAG deficiency. From germline, CDR1 is MNHNY and CDR2 SVGAGI (reference sequence). The CDR3 loop spans 16 amino acids. Between the trimmed V and J ends, which lost 5 bases and 2 bases, there was a span of 16 bases. TCRdb's copy holds only in-frame clones and misses some; the assay was immunoSEQ multiplex PCR. This sample carries about 46,000 clones, 90% of them seen once, and the ten largest clones take 0.51%. Blood CD4+ CD25-low CD127-high conventional T cells supplied the genomic DNA template. The sample also formed part of further work on regulatory T cells. That paper adds: Amplification used 52 TRBV primers and 13 TRBJ primers.

The origin of this receptor is a human donor in good health. The rearrangement joins TRBV6-6 to TRBJ2-1; maybe TRBD2 (6 bases). Sequenced input: CD4+ effector T cells sorted from blood. The CDR3 sequence: CASSPALWEAYNEQFF. The CDR3 DNA is TGTGCCAGCAGTCCCGCCCTCTGGGAGGCCTACAATGAGCAGTTCTTC.